Listed here are 27 T cell receptor beta chains from one sample, sequenced in a study of blood T cell repertoires in COVID-19. Only in-frame clones appear in the TCRdb table, and some are missing; sequencing was by immunoSEQ multiplex PCR. The sample shows approximately 410,000 clones, 86% of them seen only once. The sequenced sample consisted of peripheral blood. All receptors come from a woman aged 30 to 39 with active or convalescent COVID-19.

This clone appeared a few times. The V and J genes are TRBV27 and TRBJ1-1, with TRBD1 as a possible D gene (5 bases). Trimming shortened V by 2 bases and J by 3 bases, and 10 bases separated the two germline ends. CDR1 is MNHEY, CDR2 SMNVEV, per germline (reference sequence). CDR3 length equals 14 residues. In nucleotides, the CDR3 is TGTGCCAGCAGTTTAATTTGGGGGGACACTGAAGCTTTCTTT. This codes for CASSLIWGDTEAFF.

This sequence joins TRBV5-1 and TRBJ1-3; TRBD1 matches 9 bases. Germline CDR1 and CDR2: SGHRS and YFSETQ. V lost 8 bases, J lost 4 bases, and 7 bases stayed unmatched. The CDR3 sequence is 14 residues long. Here the CDR3 reads CARRTGVRGNTIYF. CDR3 sequence (DNA): TGCGCCAGGAGGACAGGGGTGAGGGGAAACACCATATATTTT.

The genes are TRBV30 and TRBJ2-7; maybe TRBD2 (5 bases). Trimming removed 0 bases from V and 3 bases from J, with 15 bases in between. The CDR3 runs 15 residues. The germline CDR1 and CDR2 sequences are GTSNPN and SVGIG (reference sequence). The CDR3 loop reads CAWSVPDGIVYEQYF. The CDR3 DNA is TGTGCCTGGAGTGTACCTGACGGGATAGTCTACGAGCAGTACTTC.

This sequence joins TRBV18 and TRBJ2-3; D gene uncertain. Germline assignment: CDR1 KGHSH and CDR2 LQKENI. Trimming took off 3 bases at V and 3 bases at J, with 16 bases between the two ends. The CDR3 runs to 16 residues. Here the CDR3 DNA reads TGTGCCAGCTCACCCCCCAATAAGGCGGTGACAGATACGCAGTATTTT. Translating gives CASSPPNKAVTDTQYF.

This chain connects TRBV5-4 to TRBJ2-1; 9 nucleotides line up with TRBD2. J gave up 7 bases and V 4 bases, and 12 bases lay outside the gene matches. The length of the CDR3 is 16 residues. Germline V gene sequence: CDR1 SGHNT, CDR2 YYREEE (reference sequence). The CDR3 coding sequence is TGTGCCAGCAGCACCCCGGGCGGGGGGGCCGGGAATGAGCAGTTCTTC. Protein product: CASSTPGGGAGNEQFF.

This clone has only one observation. The chain couples TRBV5-1 to TRBJ2-5, with D maybe TRBD2 (6 bases). Germline lookup yields CDR1 SGHRS and CDR2 YFSETQ. The V and J ends lost 2 bases and 0 bases respectively, with 11 bases between them. CDR3 length equals 15 residues. The CDR3 protein is CASSLGSGNQETQYF. CDR3 nucleotides: TGCGCCAGCAGCTTAGGTAGCGGAAACCAAGAGACCCAGTACTTC.

The rearrangement uses TRBV5-1 and TRBJ2-3; 7 bases fit TRBD1. Looked up from germline, CDR1 is SGHRS and CDR2 is YFSETQ. V lost 2 bases and J lost 6; bases outside the gene matches: 12. The CDR3 is made up of 16 amino acids. CDR3 amino acids: CASSFGQGVVFDTQYF. The DNA for the CDR3 is TGCGCCAGCAGCTTTGGGCAGGGGGTGGTATTTGATACGCAGTATTTT.

The chain recombines TRBV27 with TRBJ2-3; tentative D call: TRBD2 (5 bases). V was cut by 6 bases and J by 5 bases, with 12 bases left in between. Germline V gene sequence: CDR1 MNHEY, CDR2 SMNVEV (reference sequence). CDR3 size: 13 residues. CDR3: CASSPPGLDTQYF. CDR3 sequence (DNA): TGTGCCAGCAGCCCTCCGGGGTTAGATACGCAGTATTTT.

This clone was found a few times. The chain is built from TRBV6-5 and TRBJ2-7, with 7 nucleotides matching TRBD1. CDR1 and CDR2 (germline): MNHEY, SVGAGI. The CDR3 sequence is 15 residues long. V trimming: 5 bases; J trimming: 5 bases; junction bases outside the gene matches: 12. CDR3 coding DNA: TGTGCCAGCAGTAAACCGGGACAGCCTACCAACGAGCAGTACTTC. Its protein product is CASSKPGQPTNEQYF.

This clone appeared once. J is TRBJ1-5 and V is TRBV19; D is possibly TRBD1 (5 bases). Trimming left V 0 bases short and J 5 bases short, with 11 bases between. This CDR3 contains 15 residues. The germline CDR1 and CDR2 sequences are LNHDA and SQIVND (reference sequence). CDR3 amino acids: CASSIDSGLDQPQHF. In DNA form, the CDR3 reads TGTGCCAGTAGTATAGATTCAGGGTTGGATCAGCCCCAGCATTTT.

V usage is TRBV5-6 and J usage is TRBJ2-3; perhaps TRBD1 as D (6 bases). The germline V gene encodes CDR1 SGHDT and CDR2 YYEEEE. Trimming cost V 6 bases and J 2 bases, with 19 bases left between them. CDR3 length: 16 residues. The CDR3 reads CASTSFRDIYTDTQYF. DNA for the CDR3: TGTGCCAGCACCTCTTTCCGGGACATATACACAGATACGCAGTATTTT.

The chain has TRBV7-2 and TRBJ2-7; 8 bases line up with TRBD2. The V gene end was trimmed by 2 bases and the J gene end by 3 bases; junction bases not matched to a gene: 3. In germline, CDR1 is SGHTA, CDR2 FQGNSA. The CDR3 runs to 14 residues. The CDR3 region is CASSLLAGLYEQYF. CDR3 nucleotides: TGTGCCAGCAGCTTACTAGCGGGTCTCTACGAGCAGTACTTC.

This chain links TRBV6-1 with TRBJ1-1; D may be TRBD1 (5 bases). V lost 3 bases and J lost 4, with 18 bases in between. CDR1 MNHNS and CDR2 SASEGT come from the germline V gene. CDR3 length: 16 residues. CDR3 sequence: CASSDTGPNGITEAFF. CDR3 DNA sequence: TGTGCCAGCAGTGATACAGGTCCAAACGGTATCACTGAAGCTTTCTTT.

The sample holds one count of this clone. This sequence joins TRBV3-1 (or the pseudogene TRBV3-2) and TRBJ1-6, with a weak D call TRBD1 (5 bases). The ends were cut back, 4 bases at V and 4 bases at J, with 11 bases in the middle. CDR1 and CDR2 (germline): LGHDT, YNNKEL (reference sequence). This CDR3 is 15 amino acids long. The CDR3 loop reads CASSPSPGYNSPLHF. The CDR3 nucleotides read TGTGCCAGCAGCCCCAGCCCAGGGTATAATTCACCCCTCCACTTT.

In this sample, this clone turned up a few times. This sequence joins TRBV18 and TRBJ2-7, with 8 bases aligning to TRBD1. From germline, CDR1 is KGHSH and CDR2 LQKENI. This CDR3 is 13 amino acids long. V gave up 5 bases and J gave up 1 base; unmatched junction bases: 1. CDR3 coding DNA: TGTGCCAGCTCAAGACAGGGGTCCTACGAGCAGTACTTC. Its protein is CASSRQGSYEQYF.

The J gene is TRBJ1-3, the V gene TRBV23-1; D gene unclear. TRBV23-1 is an ORF for which the function is uncertain. This CDR3 has 16 residues. V gave up 2 bases and J gave up 4 bases, with 15 bases separating them. CDR3 amino acids: CASSQSPPRRGNTIYF. The CDR3 DNA is TGCGCCAGCAGTCAAAGCCCCCCAAGGAGGGGAAACACCATATATTTT.

J is TRBJ1-1 and V is TRBV3-1 (or the pseudogene TRBV3-2), with a weak D call TRBD1 (6 bases). The CDR3 has 16 residues. The germline V gene encodes CDR1 LGHDT and CDR2 YNNKEL (reference sequence). V lost 2 bases, J lost 0 bases, and 13 bases lay in between. In nucleotides, the CDR3 is TGTGCCAGCAGCCAAAAGGGGGTATTAATGAACACTGAAGCTTTCTTT. Protein product: CASSQKGVLMNTEAFF.

This chain connects TRBV5-8 to TRBJ1-5; no reliable D call. This CDR3 has 18 residues. The germline gives CDR1 SGHTS, CDR2 YDEGEE. Between the trimmed V and J ends, which lost 1 base and 4 bases, there was a span of 21 bases. CDR3 protein: CASSLPAPRQFHNQPQHF. In DNA form, the CDR3 reads TGTGCCAGCAGCTTGCCGGCCCCGCGGCAGTTCCATAATCAGCCCCAGCATTTT. Together with reference TRBV5-8 and TRBJ1-5, the CDR3 gives the full variable domain: EAGVTQSPTHLIKTRGQQATLRCSPISGHTSVYWYQQALGLGLQFLLWYDEGEERNRGNFPPRFSGRQFPNYSSELNVNALELEDSALYLCASSLPAPRQFHNQPQHFGDGTRLSIL.

The count of this clone is one. J is TRBJ1-1 and V is TRBV10-3, with a tentative D call TRBD1 (5 bases). Germline assignment: CDR1 ENHRY and CDR2 SYGVKD. The CDR3 runs to 15 residues. V was cut by 2 bases and J by 5 bases, with 15 bases left in between. The CDR3 nucleotides are TGTGCCATCAGTGAGATGGAAGGGGAGGGGACTGAAGCTTTCTTT. Amino acids: CAISEMEGEGTEAFF.

This chain joins TRBV19 and TRBJ1-3, with D uncertain. The CDR3 covers 12 residues. The germline V gene encodes CDR1 LNHDA and CDR2 SQIVND (reference sequence). V gave up 10 bases and J gave up 0 bases, with 7 bases separating them. In DNA, the CDR3 is TGTGCCACAGGTCCCTCTGGAAACACCATATATTTT. Translation gives CATGPSGNTIYF.

This chain links TRBV6-2 or TRBV6-3 with TRBJ1-1; a possible D gene is TRBD1 (5 bases). Between the trimmed V and J ends, which lost 6 bases and 10 bases, there was a span of 15 bases. The CDR3 extends over 12 amino acids. The germline V gene has CDR1 MNHEY and CDR2 SVGEGT. The CDR3 region has the DNA TGTGCCAGCAGCTGGGCCCAGGGTAGAGCTTTCTTT. It yields the protein CASSWAQGRAFF.

The chain is built from TRBV27 and TRBJ2-7; 7 bases fit TRBD2. The CDR3 has 16 amino acids. Germline loops: CDR1 MNHEY, CDR2 SMNVEV (reference sequence). J was trimmed by 12 bases and V by 6 bases; bases with no gene match: 23. CDR3 bases: TGTGCCAGCAGCCCTATTCCCCCCCTAGCGGTGGTGAGACCGTACTTC. It translates to CASSPIPPLAVVRPYF.

The J gene is TRBJ1-3, the V gene TRBV19, with a possible D match to TRBD1 (6 bases). The CDR3 has 15 amino acids. CDR1 is LNHDA and CDR2 is SQIVND in the germline V gene (reference sequence). V was trimmed by 7 bases and J by 0 bases, leaving 13 bases between them. CDR3 loop: CASTPTGLSGNTIYF. The DNA for the CDR3 is TGTGCCAGTACCCCGACAGGCCTCTCTGGAAACACCATATATTTT.

This clone has just one count. This rearrangement joins TRBV24-1 to TRBJ1-5; 7 nucleotides line up with TRBD1. This CDR3 contains 19 residues. With 7 bases clipped from V and 0 bases from J, the junction kept 17 bases outside the gene matches. In germline, CDR1 is KGHDR, CDR2 SFDVKD. The CDR3 loop is CATSQILDRARASNQPQHF. DNA for the CDR3: TGTGCCACCAGCCAAATCTTAGACAGGGCACGCGCTAGCAATCAGCCCCAGCATTTT.

J is TRBJ1-2 and V is TRBV19, with 9 nucleotides matching TRBD1. The germline V gene encodes CDR1 LNHDA and CDR2 SQIVND (reference sequence). J gave up 8 bases and V 5 bases, and 9 bases lay outside the gene matches. The CDR3 extends over 14 amino acids. This CDR3 is CASSDRDRVIGYTF. CDR3 bases: TGTGCCAGTAGTGATCGGGACAGGGTAATCGGCTACACCTTC. The whole variable domain, filled in from reference TRBV19 and TRBJ1-2, reads DGGITQSPKYLFRKEGQNVTLSCEQNLNHDAMYWYRQDPGQGLRLIYYSQIVNDFQKGDIAEGYSVSREKKESFPLTVTSAQKNPTAFYLCASSDRDRVIGYTFGSGTRLTVV.

V gene TRBV18 combines with J gene TRBJ2-3, with 11 positions matching TRBD2. In germline, CDR1 is KGHSH, CDR2 LQKENI. The CDR3 length is 16 residues. The V gene end was trimmed by 8 bases and the J gene end by 4 bases; junction bases not matched to a gene: 11. The CDR3, as DNA: TGTGCCAGCAAACTAGCGGGGGCTCTTATCTCAGATACGCAGTATTTT. Translating it yields CASKLAGALISDTQYF.

This clone was seen only a few times. J is TRBJ2-7 and V is TRBV30; perhaps TRBD1 as D (6 bases). This CDR3 comprises 14 residues. The germline gives CDR1 GTSNPN, CDR2 SVGIG (reference sequence). Trimming removed 2 bases from V and 1 base from J, with 12 bases in between. The CDR3 here is CAWSKTGQSYEQYF. Here the CDR3 DNA reads TGTGCCTGGAGTAAGACAGGACAATCCTACGAGCAGTACTTC.